The next 23 T cell receptor beta chains were all read from a single sample in a study of blood T cell repertoires in COVID-19. Assay used: immunoSEQ multiplex PCR; TCRdb lists only in-frame clones, some missing. The table lists hundreds of thousands of clones, around 86% of them singletons. The sequencing input was PBMCs or T cells enriched from blood (not recorded which). Receptors were obtained from a man aged 60 to 75 who had recovered from COVID-19.

The chain has TRBV7-9 and TRBJ2-1, with 10 bases aligning to TRBD1. The CDR3 is 14 amino acids. Germline CDR1 is SEHNR and CDR2 is FQNEAQ (reference sequence). Germline trimming cut 5 bases from V and 8 bases from J; bases unmatched to any gene: 6. The DNA of the CDR3 is TGTGCCAGCAGCCCGGGACAGGGGCGATATGAGCAGTTCTTC. Translating gives CASSPGQGRYEQFF.

V gene TRBV4-2 combines with J gene TRBJ1-3; perhaps TRBD1 as D (5 bases). The germline gives CDR1 LGHNA, CDR2 YNFKEQ. CDR3 length: 16 amino acids. V was clipped by 4 bases and J by 3 bases, with 16 bases between them. DNA of the CDR3: TGTGCCAGCAGCCTTGCACCGGGGGTCGGTGGAAACACCATATATTTT. It codes for CASSLAPGVGGNTIYF.

The chain joins TRBV6-2 or TRBV6-3 to TRBJ2-7; D not resolved. Trimming stripped 0 bases from V and 0 bases from J, with 9 bases between. There are 15 residues in the CDR3. CDR1 and CDR2 from the germline V gene are MNHEY and SVGEGT. CDR3 residues: CASSYSKRSSYEQYF. The CDR3 DNA reads as TGTGCCAGCAGTTACTCGAAACGGAGCTCCTACGAGCAGTACTTC.

This CDR3 is CASSQEPLNQGAPSDTQYF. The CDR3 DNA reads as TGTGCCAGCAGCCAAGAGCCCTTAAACCAGGGGGCGCCATCAGATACGCAGTATTTT. The V and J genes are TRBV4-2 and TRBJ2-3; 8 bases fit TRBD1. The CDR3 runs to 19 residues. Germline CDR1 is LGHNA and CDR2 is YNFKEQ. The V segment lost 0 bases and the J segment 4 bases; nucleotides outside the gene matches: 15.

This rearrangement joins TRBV3-1 (or the pseudogene TRBV3-2) to TRBJ2-5; D ambiguous. Germline V gives CDR1 LGHDT, CDR2 YNNKEL (reference sequence). Trimming pared 2 bases from V and 6 bases from J, leaving 7 bases between. The CDR3 totals 12 residues. Written as DNA, the CDR3 is TGTGCCAGCAGCCAACGTGAGAAGACCCAGTACTTC. Its protein product is CASSQREKTQYF.

The chain's CDR3 is CASSQVSGQETQYF. The DNA for the CDR3 is TGTGCCAGCAGCCAAGTAAGCGGTCAAGAGACCCAGTACTTC. J is TRBJ2-5 and V is TRBV4-2; D is possibly TRBD2 (5 bases). V lost 1 base and J 2 bases, leaving 8 bases between the germline ends. The germline CDR1 and CDR2 sequences are LGHNA and YNFKEQ. This CDR3 is built from 14 residues.

CDR3 region: CASSHGTGYQPQHF. CDR3 nucleotides: TGTGCCAGCAGCCACGGGACAGGCTATCAGCCCCAGCATTTT. The chain links TRBV28 to TRBJ1-5, with 8 nucleotides matching TRBD1. The CDR3 has 14 amino acids. V lost 6 bases and J lost 5; bases outside the gene matches: 6. Germline V CDR1 and CDR2: MDHEN, SYDVKM.

This sequence joins TRBV5-4 and TRBJ1-4, with 10 bases aligning to TRBD1. This CDR3 has 14 amino acids. The V segment lost 3 bases and the J segment 8 bases; nucleotides outside the gene matches: 4. Germline V gives CDR1 SGHNT, CDR2 YYREEE (reference sequence). The CDR3 DNA reads TGTGCCAGCAGCTCATGGGACAGGGGAGAAAAACTGTTTTTT. Translating it yields CASSSWDRGEKLFF.

This chain joins TRBV9 and TRBJ1-1; the match to TRBD1 covers 7 bases. Per germline, CDR1 SGDLS and CDR2 YYNGEE. The CDR3 has 15 amino acids. J was trimmed by 1 base and V by 4 bases; bases with no gene match: 7. DNA for the CDR3: TGTGCCAGCAGCACGCGACAGGGATCGAACACTGAAGCTTTCTTT. This translates into CASSTRQGSNTEAFF.

Worth noting for this clone: Additional DNA sequences in this sample encode the identical CDR3. This rearrangement joins TRBV5-1 to TRBJ1-1; 7 bases are shared with TRBD1. Germline V gene data show CDR1 as SGHRS and CDR2 as YFSETQ. This CDR3 comprises 15 residues. V lost 3 bases, J lost 0 bases, and 5 bases stayed unmatched. CDR3 sequence (DNA): TGCGCCAGCAGCTGGACAGGCGATATGAACACTGAAGCTTTCTTT. Encoded protein: CASSWTGDMNTEAFF. Full variable domain (missing parts from reference TRBV5-1 and TRBJ1-1): KAGVTQTPRYLIKTRGQQVTLSCSPISGHRSVSWYQQTPGQGLQFLFEYFSETQRNKGNFPGRFSGRQFSNSRSEMNVSTLELGDSALYLCASSWTGDMNTEAFFGQGTRLTVV.

This clone was seen only a few times. This chain connects TRBV4-3 to TRBJ1-3; D gene unclear. The CDR3 has 17 amino acids. Germline CDR1 is LGHNA and CDR2 is YSLEER. The ends were cut back, 0 bases at V and 0 bases at J, with 12 bases in the middle. The CDR3 DNA is TGCGCCAGCAGCCAAGATATATCGGTTAGCTCTGGAAACACCATATATTTT. This translates into CASSQDISVSSGNTIYF.

The V gene is TRBV28, the J gene TRBJ2-7; 7 bases match TRBD1. Losses at the gene ends were 7 bases for V and 0 bases for J; bases not matched to a gene: 9. The CDR3 has 15 residues. In germline, CDR1 is MDHEN, CDR2 SYDVKM. CDR3 region: CASTEGTALSYEQYF. The CDR3 DNA sequence: TGTGCCAGCACCGAGGGGACAGCTCTCTCCTACGAGCAGTACTTC.

The genes are TRBV13 and TRBJ2-7; 9 nucleotides agree with TRBD1. The V segment lost 4 bases and the J segment 4 bases; nucleotides outside the gene matches: 5. Germline values: CDR1 PRHDT, CDR2 FYEKMQ (reference sequence). This CDR3 spans 14 amino acids. The CDR3 sequence: CASSSNRGRYEQYF. As DNA, the CDR3 is TGTGCCAGCAGCTCAAACAGGGGGCGGTACGAGCAGTACTTC.

V is TRBV28 and J is TRBJ1-2; D not resolved. V lost 2 bases to trimming and J lost 4 bases, with 8 bases between them. This CDR3 region has 13 residues. Looked up from germline, CDR1 is MDHEN and CDR2 is SYDVKM. The DNA of the CDR3 is TGTGCCAGCAGTTTAAGTGAGCCCTATGGCTACACCTTC. It translates to CASSLSEPYGYTF.

This clone came up once. The chain is built from TRBV9 and TRBJ1-3; D ambiguous. V was pared by 5 bases and J by 0 bases, with 9 bases between. The CDR3 runs to 14 residues. Germline loops: CDR1 SGDLS, CDR2 YYNGEE. CDR3 amino acids: CASSIQSSGNTIYF. For the CDR3, the DNA is TGTGCCAGCAGTATACAGAGCTCTGGAAACACCATATATTTT.

This clone has just a few counts. The chain carries TRBV7-9 and TRBJ2-7; 9 nucleotides align to TRBD2. CDR1 and CDR2 (germline): SEHNR, FQNEAQ (reference sequence). V lost 3 bases to trimming and J lost 2 bases; unmatched junction nucleotides: 2. The CDR3 sequence is 14 residues long. CDR3 loop: CASSFSGRPYEQYF. Written as DNA, the CDR3 is TGTGCCAGCAGCTTTAGCGGGAGACCCTACGAGCAGTACTTC.

The CDR3: CASSSPGQASYEQYF. For the CDR3, the DNA is TGTGCCAGCAGTTCCCCGGGACAGGCTTCCTACGAGCAGTACTTC. This rearrangement joins TRBV28 to TRBJ2-7; 8 positions match TRBD1. The CDR3 runs to 15 residues. The germline V gene encodes CDR1 MDHEN and CDR2 SYDVKM. J lost 1 base, V lost 4 bases, and 6 bases had no gene match.

The V gene is TRBV30, the J gene TRBJ2-7, with 10 bases fitting TRBD2. J gave up 1 base and V 2 bases, and 5 bases lay outside the gene matches. CDR1 and CDR2 from the germline V gene are GTSNPN and SVGIG (reference sequence). The CDR3 is made up of 15 amino acids. The CDR3 loop reads CAWSRASGSSYEQYF. CDR3 nucleotides: TGTGCCTGGAGTCGGGCTAGCGGGAGTTCCTACGAGCAGTACTTC.

The V and J genes are TRBV28 and TRBJ1-1; D is perhaps TRBD1 (5 bases). The germline gives CDR1 MDHEN, CDR2 SYDVKM. The V end lost 2 bases, the J end lost 0 bases, and 10 bases lay between the germline ends. This CDR3 is 15 amino acids long. The CDR3 bases are TGTGCCAGCAGTTTAGAAGGGGCTATGAACACTGAAGCTTTCTTT. Protein sequence: CASSLEGAMNTEAFF.

The chain joins TRBV5-5 to TRBJ2-5, with 8 bases identical to TRBD1. Germline V lookup: CDR1 SGHKS, CDR2 YYEKEE (reference sequence). The CDR3 has 14 residues. Germline trimming cut 7 bases from V and 1 base from J; bases unmatched to any gene: 6. CDR3 amino acids: CASGLGQVQETQYF. Written as DNA, the CDR3 is TGTGCCAGCGGACTGGGACAGGTCCAAGAGACCCAGTACTTC.

V gene TRBV7-6 combines with J gene TRBJ2-1; a possible D gene is TRBD1 (5 bases). This CDR3 spans 16 amino acids. Trimming shortened V by 5 bases and J by 4 bases, and 18 bases separated the two germline ends. Per the germline V gene, CDR1 is SGHVS and CDR2 is FNYEAQ. The CDR3 coding sequence is TGTGCCAGCAGCGGACACCCGGGCAGGGAATACAATGAGCAGTTCTTC. Its protein is CASSGHPGREYNEQFF. Drawing the rest from reference TRBV7-6 and TRBJ2-1, the complete variable domain is GAGVSQSPRYKVTKRGQDVALRCDPISGHVSLYWYRQALGQGPEFLTYFNYEAQQDKSGLPNDRFSAERPEGSISTLTIQRTEQRDSAMYRCASSGHPGREYNEQFFGPGTRLTVL.

The V call is TRBV4-1, the J call TRBJ1-5; D uncertain. The germline V gene has CDR1 MGHRA and CDR2 YSYEKL. V lost 1 base, J lost 4 bases, and 8 bases lay in between. CDR3 length: 14 amino acids. CDR3 loop: CASSQGFGNQPQHF. The CDR3 coding sequence is TGCGCCAGCAGCCAAGGTTTCGGGAATCAGCCCCAGCATTTT.

In the case of this clone: Different DNA sequences within this sample yield the same CDR3. The V call is TRBV19, the J call TRBJ1-5, with 7 bases aligning to TRBD1. After removal of 9 bases from V and 2 bases from J, the junction contained 7 bases not matched to a gene. The CDR3 has 14 amino acids. CDR1 is LNHDA, CDR2 SQIVND, per germline (reference sequence). The CDR3 DNA reads as TGTGCCAGCTCACTCACAGGGGGCAATCAGCCCCAGCATTTT. Its translation is CASSLTGGNQPQHF.